The present T cell receptor beta chain was sequenced within a study of cytomegalovirus exposure and HLA in healthy donors. The V end was cut by 6 bases, the J end by 0 bases, with 8 bases between. This CDR3 is built from 13 residues. CDR1 and CDR2 from the germline V gene are PRHDT and FYEKMQ (reference sequence). General study points: After further analysis at a later stage, 17,000 or so TCR beta sequences were associated with HLA alleles at 0.05 false discovery rate. A likely sequencing artifact accounted for one observed cluster of highly shared sequence variants.

Use of 60 Vbeta and 13 Jbeta primers characterized the PCR. Measured with immunoSEQ multiplex PCR; TCRdb has only the in-frame clones, and not every one. The table lists around 65,000 clones, 70% to 80% of them singletons. This clone was detected a few times. The target antigen is unknown. This chain links TRBV13 with TRBJ1-1; unclear D gene. This sequence originates from a man in his fifties or sixties in good health and CMV-seropositive. Sequencing was carried out using PBMCs. The CDR3 here is CASSYGVNTEAFF. The CDR3 DNA is TGTGCCAGCAGTTACGGGGTGAACACTGAAGCTTTCTTT.